This T cell receptor (beta chain) emerged from a study of identical twins (dated by TCRdb to the mid-2010s). Notes on the research overall: The study deep-sequenced TCR alpha and beta repertoires from monozygotic twins, unrelated adults of various ages and cord blood to test whether fetal clonotypes persist. To rule out contamination, the twin experiments were replicated at different times with different library preparation protocols. What the authors observed across the whole study: Out-of-frame TCR alpha sharing in monozygotic twins was systematically underestimated by recombination models, whereas sharing between unrelated individuals was in agreement with the recombination models. Compared with coincidental sharing between unrelated individuals, an excess of low generation-probability sequences was observed among out-of-frame TCR alpha sequences shared between twins. Because the same donors could not be followed over many years, conclusions were based on cross-sectional statistical analysis. Invariant T cells such as MAIT and iNKT could partly confound zero-insertion analyses, though diverse VJ usage argued against this for most clonotypes. Abundant cord blood beta clonotypes had fewer insertions, young adult naive repertoires showed a similar but weaker trend, and memory repertoires showed no such trend. The excess sharing between twins in beta out-of-frame sequences was weaker because fewer shared sequences reduced the signal-to-noise ratio.

Based on the germline V gene (reference sequence), the CDR1 and CDR2 sequences are SEHNR and FQNEAQ. Trimming takes 5 bases off V and 4 bases off J; junction bases not matched to a gene: 16. The CDR3 spans 17 residues, from the cysteine through the phenylalanine. The read is trimmed to its CDR3 DNA, 51 bases read in frame from base 1. Every donor was a healthy Caucasian. Three pairs of female monozygotic twins, all aged roughly 18 to 30 years, were included in the twin cohort. The RNA used for TCR libraries was isolated from peripheral blood mononuclear cells. The library came from 5' RACE. For sequencing, an Illumina HiSeq 2000 was employed. A universal primer binding site was introduced by template switching, and a unique molecular identifier was present in the final cDNA, enabling accurate counting of TCR cDNA molecules. Specific primers in the conserved constant-segment region were used to synthesize first-strand cDNA for TCR alpha and beta chains. To control for contamination, every cDNA library carried two barcodes: a SMART-Mk sample barcode plus Illumina barcodes. TruSeq adapter sequences and Illumina sample barcodes were added in two successive PCR steps. The TCR alpha and beta cDNA libraries were sequenced on the Illumina HiSeq platform using custom primers. For the original study's pipeline: MiGEC was used to process raw reads and extract unique molecular identifiers, and MiXCR was used to find CDR3 positions. Recombination models were inferred per individual with the repgenHMM and IGoR tools using an EM algorithm. Shared clonotypes were analyzed with the tcR package in R, and sharing was normalized by the product of cloneset sizes. To study raw recombination free of thymic and clonal selection effects, out-of-frame nonproductive sequences were analyzed. Through fastp at Q25 and MiXCR, TCRdb rebuilt clones from the public reads, retaining in-frame beta chains. One record per CDR3 amino acid sequence lists the most common genes and DNA. TCRdb's processing, not the authors', yielded these V and J calls. Counted in this sample were some 690,000 distinct CDR3 sequences; around 20% of them appeared once. 4.3% of the sample comes from the top ten.

This clonotype appeared many times. Its recognized antigen is unknown. No clone much larger than this one lies a single base away; base qualities are absent. In addition, the sample was reused for a study of T cells expressing NK-cell markers. The second investigation adds: Under 10 donors provided sorted CD3+CD56+NKG2C+, CD3+CD56+NKG2C- and CD3+CD56-NKG2C+ T-cell subsets, whose TCR beta-chain repertoires were profiled. Most of the eight sequenced donors were HCMV-seropositive and one was HCMV-seronegative. To restrict sorting to alphabetaTCR-expressing T cells, an anti-gammadeltaTCR antibody was added in several experiments. For roughly six donors, the dominant CD3+CD56+NKG2C+ clonotypes were among the top 10 CD8+ clonotypes and accounted for about 1.0-7.5% of CD8+ T cells. Those dominant clonotypes were again the most abundant among CD3+CD56-NKG2C+ cells in several donors, at roughly 28.3-60.1%. Whether the expanded NKG2C-expressing T cell clones were specific for HCMV antigens remained unclear. All eight donors whose samples were sequenced were randomly selected healthy volunteers, three of them men and five women. HCMV-specific IgG was detected in serum with a commercial ELISA kit to determine HCMV serostatus. For a handful of donors, unsorted PBMC were also used to sequence bulk peripheral blood T-cell repertoires. MIGEC was used to demultiplex reads and group reads by UMI, and MiTCR was used to assemble and quantify clonotypes. To exclude erroneous sequences, any TCR cDNA sequence not supported by at least two reads was discarded. The tcR package was used for downstream repertoire analysis, and clonotypes were matched between fractions using CDR3 nucleotide sequence together with V segment. VDJmatch was used to annotate antigen specificity against VDJdb, with one amino acid substitution in CDR3 allowed.

This receptor was identified in a woman aged 18 to 35 in good health. The chain links TRBV7-9 with TRBJ2-7; 8 bases in the middle match TRBD2. The sequenced material came from PBMCs. CDR3 reads: CASSPIRRGLAGYEQYF. DNA sequence: TGTGCCAGCAGCCCAATTAGGCGTGGACTAGCAGGGTACGAGCAGTACTTC.